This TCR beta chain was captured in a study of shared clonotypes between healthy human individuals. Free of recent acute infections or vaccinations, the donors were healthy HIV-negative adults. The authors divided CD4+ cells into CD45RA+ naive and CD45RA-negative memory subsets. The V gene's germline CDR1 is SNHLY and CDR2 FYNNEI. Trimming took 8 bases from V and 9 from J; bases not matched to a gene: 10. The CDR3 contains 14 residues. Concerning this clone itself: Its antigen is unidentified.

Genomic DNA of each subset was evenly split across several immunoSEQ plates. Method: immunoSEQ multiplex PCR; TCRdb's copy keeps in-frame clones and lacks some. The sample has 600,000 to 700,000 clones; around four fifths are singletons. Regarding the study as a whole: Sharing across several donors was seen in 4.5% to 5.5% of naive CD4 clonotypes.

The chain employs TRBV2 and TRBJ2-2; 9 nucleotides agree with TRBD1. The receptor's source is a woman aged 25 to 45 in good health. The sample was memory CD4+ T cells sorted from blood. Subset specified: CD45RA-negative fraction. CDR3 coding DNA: TGTGCCAGCGGAGGACGACAGGGGGGTAGGGAGCTGTTTTTT. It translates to CASGGRQGGRELFF.